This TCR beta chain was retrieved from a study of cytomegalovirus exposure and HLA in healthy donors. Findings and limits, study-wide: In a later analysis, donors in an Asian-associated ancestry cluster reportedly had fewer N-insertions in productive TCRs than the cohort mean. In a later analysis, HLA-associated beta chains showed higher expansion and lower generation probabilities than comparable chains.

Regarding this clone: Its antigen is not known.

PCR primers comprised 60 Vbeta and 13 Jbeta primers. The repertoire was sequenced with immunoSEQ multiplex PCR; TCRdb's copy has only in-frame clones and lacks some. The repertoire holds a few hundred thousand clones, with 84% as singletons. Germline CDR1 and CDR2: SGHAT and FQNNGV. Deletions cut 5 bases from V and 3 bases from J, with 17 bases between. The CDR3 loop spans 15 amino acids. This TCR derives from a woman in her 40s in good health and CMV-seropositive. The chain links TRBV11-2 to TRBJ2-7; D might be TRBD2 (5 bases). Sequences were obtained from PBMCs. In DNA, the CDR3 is TGTGCCAGCAGCAACGCCCGGGAAGTAAACTACGAGCAGTACTTC. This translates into CASSNAREVNYEQYF.